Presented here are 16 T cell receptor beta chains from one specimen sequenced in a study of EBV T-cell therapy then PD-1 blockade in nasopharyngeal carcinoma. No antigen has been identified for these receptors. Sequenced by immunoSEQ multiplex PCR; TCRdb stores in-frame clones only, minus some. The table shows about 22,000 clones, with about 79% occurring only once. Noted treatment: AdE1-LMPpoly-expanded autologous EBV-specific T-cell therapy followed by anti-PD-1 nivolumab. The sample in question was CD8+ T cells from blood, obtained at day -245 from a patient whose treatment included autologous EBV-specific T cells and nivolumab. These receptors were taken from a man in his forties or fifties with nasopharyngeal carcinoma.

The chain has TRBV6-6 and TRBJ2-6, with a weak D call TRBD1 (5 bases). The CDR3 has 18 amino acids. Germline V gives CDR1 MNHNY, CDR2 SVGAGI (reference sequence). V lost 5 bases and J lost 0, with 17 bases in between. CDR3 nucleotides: TGTGCCAGCAGTCACCACCTACAGGCACCCTCTGGGGCCAACGTCCTGACTTTC. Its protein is CASSHHLQAPSGANVLTF.

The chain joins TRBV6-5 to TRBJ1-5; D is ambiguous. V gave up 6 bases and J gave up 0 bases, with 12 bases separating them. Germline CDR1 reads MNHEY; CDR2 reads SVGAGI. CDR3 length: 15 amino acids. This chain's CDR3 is CASRPAPVSNQPQHF. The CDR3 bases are TGTGCCAGCAGACCCGCCCCCGTTAGCAATCAGCCCCAGCATTTT.

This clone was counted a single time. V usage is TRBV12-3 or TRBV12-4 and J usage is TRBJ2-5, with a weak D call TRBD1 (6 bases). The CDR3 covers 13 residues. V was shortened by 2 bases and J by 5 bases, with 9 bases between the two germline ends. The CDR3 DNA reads TGTGCCAGCAGTTTATCAGGGGCTGAGACCCAGTACTTC. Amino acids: CASSLSGAETQYF.

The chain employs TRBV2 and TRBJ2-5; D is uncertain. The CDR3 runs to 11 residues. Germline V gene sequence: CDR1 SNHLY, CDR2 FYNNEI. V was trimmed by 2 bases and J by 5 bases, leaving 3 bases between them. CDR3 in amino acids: CASSESETQYF. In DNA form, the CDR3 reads TGTGCCAGCAGTGAATCGGAGACCCAGTACTTC.

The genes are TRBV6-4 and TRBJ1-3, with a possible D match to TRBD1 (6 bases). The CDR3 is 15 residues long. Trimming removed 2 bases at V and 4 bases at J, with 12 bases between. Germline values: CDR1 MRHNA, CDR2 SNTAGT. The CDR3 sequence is CASSDDGQLGNTIYF. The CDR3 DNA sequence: TGTGCCAGCAGTGACGATGGACAGCTCGGAAACACCATATATTTT.

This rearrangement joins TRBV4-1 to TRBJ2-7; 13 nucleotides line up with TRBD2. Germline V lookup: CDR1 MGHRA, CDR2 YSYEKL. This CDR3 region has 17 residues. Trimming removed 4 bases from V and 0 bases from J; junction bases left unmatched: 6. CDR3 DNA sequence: TGCGCCAGCAGCCCTGGGGGACTAGCGGGACCCTCCTACGAGCAGTACTTC. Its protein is CASSPGGLAGPSYEQYF.

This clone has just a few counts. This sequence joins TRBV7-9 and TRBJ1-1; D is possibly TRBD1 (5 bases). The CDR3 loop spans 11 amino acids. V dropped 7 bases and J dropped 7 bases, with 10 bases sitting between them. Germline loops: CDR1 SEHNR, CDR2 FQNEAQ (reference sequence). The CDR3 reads CASIQGNEAFF. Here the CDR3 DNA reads TGTGCCAGCATCCAGGGTAATGAAGCTTTCTTT.

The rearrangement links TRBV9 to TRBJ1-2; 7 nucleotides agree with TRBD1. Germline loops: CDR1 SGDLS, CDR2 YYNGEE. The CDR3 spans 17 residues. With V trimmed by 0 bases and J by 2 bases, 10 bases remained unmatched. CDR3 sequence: CASSVVGSTGLNYGYTF. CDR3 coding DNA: TGTGCCAGCAGCGTAGTAGGTTCGACAGGGCTCAACTATGGCTACACCTTC. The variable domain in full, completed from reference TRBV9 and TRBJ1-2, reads DSGVTQTPKHLITATGQRVTLRCSPRSGDLSVYWYQQSLDQGLQFLIQYYNGEERAKGNILERFSAQQFPDLHSELNLSSLELGDSALYFCASSVVGSTGLNYGYTFGSGTRLTVV.

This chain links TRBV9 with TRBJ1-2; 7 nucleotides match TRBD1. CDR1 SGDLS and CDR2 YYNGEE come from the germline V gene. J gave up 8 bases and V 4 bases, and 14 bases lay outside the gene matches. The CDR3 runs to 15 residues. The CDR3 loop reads CASSSRTGPLLGYTF. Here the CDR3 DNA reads TGTGCCAGCAGCTCGAGGACAGGCCCTTTGCTCGGCTACACCTTC. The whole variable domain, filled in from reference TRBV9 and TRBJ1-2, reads DSGVTQTPKHLITATGQRVTLRCSPRSGDLSVYWYQQSLDQGLQFLIQYYNGEERAKGNILERFSAQQFPDLHSELNLSSLELGDSALYFCASSSRTGPLLGYTFGSGTRLTVV.

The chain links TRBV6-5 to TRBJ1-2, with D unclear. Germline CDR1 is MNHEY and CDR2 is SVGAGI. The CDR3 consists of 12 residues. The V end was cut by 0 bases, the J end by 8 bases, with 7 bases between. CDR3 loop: CASSYSSSGYTF. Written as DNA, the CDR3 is TGTGCCAGCAGTTACTCTTCGTCGGGCTACACCTTC.

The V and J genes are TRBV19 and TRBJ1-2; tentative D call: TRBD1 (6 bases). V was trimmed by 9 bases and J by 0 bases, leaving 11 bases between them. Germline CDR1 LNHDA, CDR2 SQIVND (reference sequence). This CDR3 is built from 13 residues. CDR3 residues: CARSRTANYGYTF. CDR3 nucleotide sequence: TGTGCCAGATCCCGGACAGCTAACTATGGCTACACCTTC.

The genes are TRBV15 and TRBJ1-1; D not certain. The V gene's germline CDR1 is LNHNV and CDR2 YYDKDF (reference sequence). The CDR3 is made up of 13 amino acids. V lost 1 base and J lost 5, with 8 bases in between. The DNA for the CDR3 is TGTGCCACCAGCAGAGCGCCGGAGACTGAAGCTTTCTTT. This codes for CATSRAPETEAFF.

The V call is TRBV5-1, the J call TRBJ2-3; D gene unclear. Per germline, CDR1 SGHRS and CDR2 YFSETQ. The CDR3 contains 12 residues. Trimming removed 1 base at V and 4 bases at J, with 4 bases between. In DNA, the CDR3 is TGCGCCAGCAGCTTGAAACCAGATACGCAGTATTTT. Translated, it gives CASSLKPDTQYF.

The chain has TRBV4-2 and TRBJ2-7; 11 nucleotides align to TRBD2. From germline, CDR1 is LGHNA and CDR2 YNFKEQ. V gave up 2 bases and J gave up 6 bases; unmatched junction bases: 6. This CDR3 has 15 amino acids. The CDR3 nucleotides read TGTGCCAGCAGCCAACACACCGGGACTAGCGGCGAGCAGTACTTC. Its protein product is CASSQHTGTSGEQYF.

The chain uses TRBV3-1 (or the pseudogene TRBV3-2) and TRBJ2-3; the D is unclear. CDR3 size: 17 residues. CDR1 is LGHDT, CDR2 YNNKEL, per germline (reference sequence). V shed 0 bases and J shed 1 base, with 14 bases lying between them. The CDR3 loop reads CASSQDRALDGTDTQYF. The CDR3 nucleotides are TGTGCCAGCAGCCAAGATAGGGCCTTGGATGGCACAGATACGCAGTATTTT.

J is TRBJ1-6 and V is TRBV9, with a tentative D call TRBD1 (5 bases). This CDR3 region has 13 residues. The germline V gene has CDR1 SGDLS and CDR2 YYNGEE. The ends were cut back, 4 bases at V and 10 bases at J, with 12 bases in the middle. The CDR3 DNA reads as TGTGCCAGCAGCTTAAGGGGAAACTCACCCCTCCACTTT. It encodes CASSLRGNSPLHF.